Shown below are 28 T cell receptor beta chains from a single sample sequenced in a study of blood T cell repertoires in COVID-19 (dated by TCRdb to between 2020 and 2021). Preparation of the library involved the immunoSEQ multiplex PCR assay. TCRdb re-hosts the immuneACCESS table, in-frame sequences only. Its copies lack some clones; in the studies checked, an unresolved V gene accounts for under half of them, and the cause for the rest is not known. The sample table contains about 42,000 clones; only one count was recorded for around four fifths of them. Under 6% of the sample comes from the top ten. The sequenced sample was peripheral blood. These receptors originate from a man between 45 and 60 years old with active COVID-19.

The J gene is TRBJ1-4, the V gene TRBV5-1; possible D gene TRBD1, 6 bases. V lost 0 bases, J lost 8 bases, and 11 bases lay in between. Germline CDR1 is SGHRS and CDR2 is YFSETQ. There are 14 residues in the CDR3. This chain's CDR3 is CASSLVQGSEKLFF. The CDR3 DNA reads as TGCGCCAGCAGCTTGGTACAGGGCAGCGAAAAACTGTTTTTT.

The J gene is TRBJ2-3, the V gene TRBV5-4, with 11 bases that match TRBD2. Germline CDR1 is SGHNT and CDR2 is YYREEE (reference sequence). V lost 5 bases to trimming and J lost 5 bases; unmatched junction nucleotides: 4. The length of the CDR3 is 14 residues. The CDR3 DNA reads TGTGCCAGCAGAACTAGCGGGGGTATAGATACGCAGTATTTT. Translation: CASRTSGGIDTQYF.

V gene TRBV30 combines with J gene TRBJ2-3; 12 bases align to TRBD2. Germline V lookup: CDR1 GTSNPN, CDR2 SVGIG (reference sequence). The CDR3 spans 16 residues. Unmatched junction bases numbered 5, after V lost 2 bases and J lost 2 bases. The CDR3 DNA sequence: TGTGCCTGGAGTTCCGGACTAGCGGGACTCACAGATACGCAGTATTTT. The encoded protein is CAWSSGLAGLTDTQYF. Drawing the rest from reference TRBV30 and TRBJ2-3, the complete variable domain is SQTIHQWPATLVQPVGSPLSLECTVEGTSNPNLYWYRQAAGRGLQLLFYSVGIGQISSEVPQNLSASRPQDRQFILSSKKLLLSDSGFYLCAWSSGLAGLTDTQYFGPGTRLTVL.

The count of this clone is one. The chain uses TRBV2 and TRBJ2-7; D uncertain. Germline-derived CDR1 and CDR2 are SNHLY and FYNNEI. The V and J ends lost 2 bases and 2 bases respectively, with 10 bases between them. The CDR3 has 14 residues. CDR3 sequence reads: CASSESVPAYEQYF. Written as DNA, the CDR3 is TGTGCCAGCAGTGAATCTGTACCAGCCTACGAGCAGTACTTC.

The CDR3 loop is CASSLGGPGDSPLHF. The CDR3 nucleotides read TGTGCCAGCAGCTTAGGGGGGCCCGGAGATTCACCCCTCCACTTT. The chain couples TRBV7-8 to TRBJ1-6; TRBD1 might be the D (6 bases). The length of the CDR3 is 15 residues. Germline CDR1 reads SGHVS; CDR2 reads FQNEAQ. The V and J ends lost 1 base and 8 bases respectively, with 12 bases between them.

The V gene is TRBV9, the J gene TRBJ2-3, with TRBD1 matching 7 bases. The V and J ends lost 4 bases and 6 bases, in that order; junction bases with no gene match: 17. The germline gives CDR1 SGDLS, CDR2 YYNGEE. This CDR3 has 17 amino acids. The DNA for the CDR3 is TGTGCCAGCAGCCCTTGGGACAGCCAGGGAATTATGGATACGCAGTATTTT. Translation gives CASSPWDSQGIMDTQYF.

The chain carries TRBV4-2 and TRBJ1-2; TRBD1 matches at 7 bases. The J segment lost 8 bases and the V segment lost 4 bases, leaving 7 bases of the junction unmatched. The V gene's germline CDR1 is LGHNA and CDR2 YNFKEQ. The CDR3 contains 13 residues. The CDR3 DNA reads as TGTGCCAGCAGCCTTGACAGGGAGGTCGGCTACACCTTC. Residues: CASSLDREVGYTF.

The chain is built from TRBV11-2 and TRBJ2-3; possibly TRBD1 for D (5 bases). The CDR3 length is 15 residues. Germline assignment: CDR1 SGHAT and CDR2 FQNNGV. The V and J ends lost 6 bases and 7 bases respectively, with 20 bases between them. The CDR3 here is CASRPLVGAFHTQYF. CDR3 DNA sequence: TGTGCCAGCAGACCTCTAGTAGGGGCCTTTCATACGCAGTATTTT. Looking up the rest from reference TRBV11-2 and TRBJ2-3 gives the full variable domain: EAGVAQSPRYKIIEKRQSVAFWCNPISGHATLYWYQQILGQGPKLLIQFQNNGVVDDSQLPKDRFSAERLKGVDSTLKIQPAKLEDSAVYLCASRPLVGAFHTQYFGPGTRLTVL.

V gene TRBV7-3 combines with J gene TRBJ2-1, with 7 nucleotides matching TRBD2. The J segment lost 7 bases and the V segment lost 5 bases, leaving 5 bases of the junction unmatched. Germline CDR1 reads SGHTA; CDR2 reads FQGTGA. CDR3 length equals 13 residues. Here the CDR3 reads CASSLGGLNEQFF. The CDR3 nucleotides read TGTGCCAGCAGCCTGGGAGGGTTGAATGAGCAGTTCTTC.

This clone occurred once. J is TRBJ2-1 and V is TRBV5-1; 12 positions agree with TRBD1. Germline V CDR1 and CDR2: SGHRS, YFSETQ. V lost 4 bases, J lost 9 bases, and 8 bases stayed unmatched. The length of the CDR3 is 15 residues. This CDR3 is CASSAGTGGIPEQFF. The CDR3 region has the DNA TGCGCCAGCAGCGCCGGGACAGGGGGCATTCCTGAGCAGTTCTTC.

This chain links TRBV11-1 with TRBJ1-2; D may be TRBD1 (5 bases). CDR1 and CDR2 (germline): SGHAT, FQDESV (reference sequence). CDR3 length equals 13 residues. V dropped 3 bases and J dropped 2 bases, with 7 bases sitting between them. CDR3 amino acids: CASSFSGNYGYTF. CDR3 DNA: TGTGCCAGCAGCTTTTCAGGGAACTATGGCTACACCTTC.

The chain carries TRBV24-1 and TRBJ2-1; D is possibly TRBD2 (6 bases). In germline, CDR1 is KGHDR, CDR2 SFDVKD. The V and J ends lost 6 bases and 8 bases respectively, with 19 bases between them. This CDR3 has 15 residues. CDR3 in amino acids: CATSSRDWPWYEQFF. In DNA form, the CDR3 reads TGTGCCACCAGTTCCCGGGACTGGCCTTGGTATGAGCAGTTCTTC.

The CDR3 sequence is CASSPQGLGGNEAFF. In DNA form, the CDR3 reads TGTGCCAGCAGCCCGCAGGGGCTGGGGGGGAATGAAGCTTTCTTT. V and J are TRBV11-1 and TRBJ1-1; D possibly corresponds to TRBD1 (6 bases). CDR1 is SGHAT and CDR2 is FQDESV in the germline V gene (reference sequence). The V gene lost 5 bases and the J gene lost 7 bases, with 20 bases spanning the gap. This CDR3 has 15 amino acids.

The chain is built from TRBV11-2 and TRBJ1-2; TRBD1 is a possible D gene (5 bases). CDR3 size: 13 residues. The germline V gene has CDR1 SGHAT and CDR2 FQNNGV. V was pared by 5 bases and J by 3 bases, with 10 bases between. The CDR3 sequence: CASSPRGDYGYTF. CDR3 nucleotides: TGTGCCAGCAGCCCTCGGGGGGACTATGGCTACACCTTC. The full variable domain, in which reference TRBV11-2 and TRBJ1-2 provide the parts outside the CDR3, is EAGVAQSPRYKIIEKRQSVAFWCNPISGHATLYWYQQILGQGPKLLIQFQNNGVVDDSQLPKDRFSAERLKGVDSTLKIQPAKLEDSAVYLCASSPRGDYGYTFGSGTRLTVV.

This clone was counted a few times. The chain combines TRBV2 with TRBJ2-3; D gene ambiguous. This CDR3 has 15 residues. Between the trimmed V and J ends, which lost 3 bases and 2 bases, there was a span of 12 bases. Germline CDR1 and CDR2: SNHLY and FYNNEI. CDR3 residues: CASSDRFGDTDTQYF. CDR3 DNA sequence: TGTGCCAGCAGTGATCGCTTCGGAGACACAGATACGCAGTATTTT.

V gene TRBV15 combines with J gene TRBJ2-1; 7 bases agree with TRBD2. V was clipped by 1 base and J by 8 bases; unmatched bases: 5. This CDR3 is 14 amino acids long. CDR1 and CDR2 from the germline V gene are LNHNV and YYDKDF (reference sequence). The CDR3 coding sequence is TGTGCCACCAGCAGAGGGGGGGAGGGCCATGAGCAGTTCTTC. Translated: CATSRGGEGHEQFF.

The CDR3 sequence: CATSPFGGDTEAFF. The CDR3 DNA sequence: TGTGCCACCAGCCCCTTCGGAGGGGACACTGAAGCTTTCTTT. V gene TRBV15 combines with J gene TRBJ1-1; possibly TRBD1 for D (5 bases). V lost 5 bases and J 3 bases, leaving 13 bases between the germline ends. Germline CDR1 LNHNV, CDR2 YYDKDF (reference sequence). The CDR3 totals 14 residues.

V gene TRBV5-5 combines with J gene TRBJ2-2; tentatively, D is TRBD1 (6 bases). The ends were cut back, 3 bases at V and 1 base at J, with 16 bases in the middle. Germline values: CDR1 SGHKS, CDR2 YYEKEE (reference sequence). This CDR3 comprises 17 residues. The CDR3 DNA reads TGTGCCAGCAGCTCTCCCGACAGGCTCAGGAACACCGGGGAGCTGTTTTTT. Protein: CASSSPDRLRNTGELFF.

V and J are TRBV4-1 and TRBJ2-1; a possible D gene is TRBD2 (5 bases). CDR1 MGHRA and CDR2 YSYEKL come from the germline V gene. This CDR3 is built from 15 residues. Trimming stripped 0 bases from V and 10 bases from J, with 16 bases between. The chain's CDR3 is CASSQDVARKTEQFF. DNA for the CDR3: TGCGCCAGCAGCCAAGATGTAGCGCGTAAAACGGAGCAGTTCTTC.

The gene calls are TRBV25-1 and TRBJ2-1; D might be TRBD1 (6 bases). V gave up 6 bases and J gave up 9 bases, with 18 bases separating them. CDR3 length: 14 amino acids. From germline, CDR1 is MGHDK and CDR2 SYGVNS. The CDR3 spells CASRWDTPTSEQFF. For the CDR3, the DNA is TGTGCCAGCAGATGGGACACCCCCACTAGTGAGCAGTTCTTC.

This clone was seen a handful of times. The gene calls are TRBV7-2 and TRBJ2-4, with TRBD2 matching 8 bases. Germline V lookup: CDR1 SGHTA, CDR2 FQGNSA. J lost 3 bases, V lost 5 bases, and 9 bases had no gene match. This CDR3 contains 16 residues. CDR3 amino acids: CASSLGGRGGKNIQYF. The DNA for the CDR3 is TGTGCCAGCAGCCTTGGGGGCCGGGGGGGCAAAAACATTCAGTACTTC.

This clone was seen only once. This chain connects TRBV19 to TRBJ2-3, with 14 nucleotides matching TRBD2. CDR3 length equals 15 residues. The junction had 3 bases not matched to a gene; V was cut back by 6 bases and J by 4 bases. Germline CDR1 reads LNHDA; CDR2 reads SQIVND (reference sequence). CDR3 sequence (DNA): TGTGCCAGTAGCGGACTAGCGGGAGGCGCAGATACGCAGTATTTT. It codes for CASSGLAGGADTQYF.

V usage is TRBV12-5 and J usage is TRBJ1-5; tentatively, D is TRBD1 (6 bases). This CDR3 contains 14 residues. Deletions cut 5 bases from V and 7 bases from J, with 15 bases between. Germline CDR1 and CDR2: LGHNT and FRNRAP. The CDR3 loop is CASGEGQLGQPQHF. The CDR3 coding sequence is TGTGCTAGTGGTGAAGGACAGCTAGGACAGCCCCAGCATTTT.

CDR3 in amino acids: CASSKQGSYEQYF. In nucleotides, the CDR3 is TGTGCCAGCAGTAAACAGGGTTCCTACGAGCAGTACTTC. The chain recombines TRBV6-5 with TRBJ2-7, with D perhaps TRBD1 (6 bases). The CDR3 covers 13 residues. CDR1 and CDR2 (germline): MNHEY, SVGAGI. Trimming took off 5 bases at V and 1 base at J, with 9 bases between the two ends.

V gene TRBV7-9 combines with J gene TRBJ1-2; TRBD1 agrees at 10 bases. CDR3 length: 14 amino acids. The germline V gene encodes CDR1 SEHNR and CDR2 FQNEAQ (reference sequence). V trimming: 8 bases; J trimming: 2 bases; junction bases outside the gene matches: 5. The CDR3 DNA sequence: TGTGCCAGCGGACAGGGGGGCACCAACTATGGCTACACCTTC. As protein: CASGQGGTNYGYTF.

The V gene is TRBV7-9, the J gene TRBJ1-2, with TRBD1 identical over 12 bases. CDR1 and CDR2 (germline): SEHNR, FQNEAQ (reference sequence). The CDR3 length is 16 residues. Unmatched junction bases numbered 8, after V lost 5 bases and J lost 4 bases. DNA of the CDR3: TGTGCCAGCAGCCCGGGGGGACAGGGGGCAGGCTATGGCTACACCTTC. It is translated as CASSPGGQGAGYGYTF.

The chain joins TRBV6-2 or TRBV6-3 to TRBJ2-1; TRBD2 matches 15 bases. V dropped 6 bases and J dropped 6; count of bases not matched to a gene: 9. In germline, CDR1 is MNHEY, CDR2 SVGEGT. This CDR3 contains 17 residues. The CDR3 DNA reads as TGTGCCAGCAGCCCTAGGACTAGCGGGGGGGCCCGCAATGAGCAGTTCTTC. It yields the protein CASSPRTSGGARNEQFF.

The chain links TRBV7-8 to TRBJ2-2; 7 positions agree with TRBD2. The V and J ends lost 8 bases and 0 bases, in that order; junction bases with no gene match: 0. This CDR3 region has 13 residues. CDR1 and CDR2 (germline): SGHVS, FQNEAQ. DNA for the CDR3: TGTGCCAGCGCGGGGGCGAACACCGGGGAGCTGTTTTTT. Translation gives CASAGANTGELFF.